This T cell receptor beta chain was identified during a study of cytomegalovirus exposure and HLA in healthy donors. Overall study results and limits: As a later analysis revealed, the rate of TCR association differed by HLA locus, with DRB1 most and HLA-C fewest.

Concerning this clone itself: Its antigen is as yet unknown.

PCR amplification relied on 60 Vbeta primers (plus 13 Jbeta primers). Only in-frame clones appear in the TCRdb table, and some are missing; sequencing was by immunoSEQ multiplex PCR. The repertoire includes some 35,000 clones, roughly 50% of them detected once, and roughly 6.2% sits in the top ten. V lost 3 bases and J lost 3, with 12 bases in between. This CDR3 contains 14 residues. Germline V gene data show CDR1 as GTSNPN and CDR2 as SVGIG (reference sequence). The chain recombines TRBV30 with TRBJ1-3; weak D call: TRBD1 (6 bases). The TCR sequence derives from a woman aged 40 to 55 in good health and CMV-seropositive. Sequenced input: PBMCs. CDR3 DNA: TGTGCCTGGAGACAACAGGGTAATGGAAACACCATATATTTT. As protein: CAWRQQGNGNTIYF. The full variable domain, rest sourced from reference TRBV30 and TRBJ1-3, is SQTIHQWPATLVQPVGSPLSLECTVEGTSNPNLYWYRQAAGRGLQLLFYSVGIGQISSEVPQNLSASRPQDRQFILSSKKLLLSDSGFYLCAWRQQGNGNTIYFGEGSWLTVV.